Following are 2 T cell receptor beta chains from one sample sequenced in a study of blood T cell repertoires in COVID-19. Data came from immunoSEQ multiplex PCR; TCRdb stores just in-frame clones and leaves some out. The sample includes about 210,000 clones, approximately 75% of them seen just once. Material for sequencing was PBMCs or T cells enriched from blood (not recorded which). The receptor source for this set is a man in his forties who had recovered from COVID-19.

CDR3 coding DNA: TGTGCCACCAGCAGAGATCGAGTTGGTAGGGAGGGAGAAGCTTTCTTT. As protein: CATSRDRVGREGEAFF. This sequence joins TRBV15 and TRBJ1-1; D remains unclear. This CDR3 is 16 amino acids long. Germline V gene sequence: CDR1 LNHNV, CDR2 YYDKDF (reference sequence). V was clipped by 0 bases and J by 8 bases, with 19 bases between them.

The genes are TRBV29-1 and TRBJ2-1; possible D gene TRBD1, 5 bases. This CDR3 has 18 amino acids. Germline CDR1 reads SQVTM; CDR2 reads ANQGSEA. Trimming pared 8 bases from V and 0 bases from J, leaving 26 bases between. CDR3: CSPKGPSYIQSSYNEQFF. CDR3 sequence (DNA): TGCAGCCCTAAGGGGCCCTCTTATATCCAATCCTCCTACAATGAGCAGTTCTTC.